This T cell receptor beta chain was documented in a study of tumor-infiltrating lymphocytes in primary liver carcinoma. Looking at the study overall: Sequenced samples came back with roughly 3.65 to 8 million productive TCRbeta reads, and the counts looked alike across tissue types.

Worth noting for this clonotype: The antigen is not known.

Study-wide results and limits: Tumor specimens were characterized by a significantly higher top-250-clone fraction than blood (p = 0.039). Reduced overlap was seen in tumor-adjacent and tumor-blood pairs versus tumor region pairs.

The CDR3 has 15 residues. The germline gives CDR1 SGHNT, CDR2 YENEEA. Trimming left V 5 bases short and J 11 bases short, with 23 bases between. Extraction of RNA together with DNA used 20-30 mg of unsorted bulk tissue. Total RNA (roughly 540 ng) served as template for TCR beta cDNA synthesis primed by a constant-region primer. Each TCR beta library was derived from three nested multiplex PCR rounds that employed slightly modified ARM-PCR. A C-beta reverse primer and TRBV1-TRBV30 forward primers served in each of the first two PCR rounds, at about 10 cycles apiece. In TCRdb, the multiplex PCR reads were re-called with MiXCR into one record per CDR3 protein. The data show around 40,000 distinct CDR3 sequences, around 66% seen once.

This chain links TRBV11-3 with TRBJ2-3; the D gene is possibly TRBD1 (7 bases). Material for sequencing was liver tumor tissue from sampling region 2. The subset denotes: tumor region T2, inferior pole. This sequence originates from a man aged 35-49 years with primary liver carcinoma and hepatitis B virus infection. The CDR3: CASSQGGPQGGMQYF. The CDR3 DNA sequence: TGTGCCAGCAGCCAGGGGGGACCCCAGGGCGGAATGCAGTATTTT.